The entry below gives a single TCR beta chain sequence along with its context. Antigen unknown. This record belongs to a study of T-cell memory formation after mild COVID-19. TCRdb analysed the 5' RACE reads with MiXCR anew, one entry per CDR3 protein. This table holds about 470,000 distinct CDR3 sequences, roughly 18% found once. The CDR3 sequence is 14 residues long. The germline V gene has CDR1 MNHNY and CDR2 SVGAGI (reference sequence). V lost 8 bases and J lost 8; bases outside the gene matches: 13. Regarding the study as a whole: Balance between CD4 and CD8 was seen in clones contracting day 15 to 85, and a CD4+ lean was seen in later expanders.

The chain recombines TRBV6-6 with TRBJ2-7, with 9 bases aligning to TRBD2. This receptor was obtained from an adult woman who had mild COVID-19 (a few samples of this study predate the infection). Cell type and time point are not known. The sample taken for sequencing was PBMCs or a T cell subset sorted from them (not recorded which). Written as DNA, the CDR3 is TGTGCCAGCTCTTTGGGAGTAGCGGGAGACAAGCAGTACTTC. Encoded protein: CASSLGVAGDKQYF.